This T cell receptor beta chain was sequenced during a study of T-cell memory formation after mild COVID-19. Overall study findings and caveats: Clones contracting over day 15 to 85 were CD4/CD8 balanced, with later expanders leaning CD4+. Some clones that responded turned up in pre-infection memory, which suggests that cross-reactive memory joined in.

In its sample, this clonotype was seen a few times. Its antigen is not known. The 5'RACE method, run with constant-segment primers, produced TCR alpha and TCR beta cDNA libraries (carrying sample barcodes and UMIs). From the 5' RACE reads, TCRdb called clonotypes with MiXCR, one entry per CDR3 protein. The sample records around 340,000 distinct CDR3 sequences, more than 20% being singletons. The CDR3 is made up of 14 amino acids. Germline lookup yields CDR1 LGHDT and CDR2 YNNKEL (reference sequence). The ends lost 4 bases at V and 7 bases at J; junction bases unmatched: 7. The TCR was taken from an adult woman who had mild COVID-19 (a few samples of this study predate the infection). Cell type and time point are not known. The sequenced sample was PBMCs or a T cell subset sorted from them (not recorded which). The chain links TRBV3-1 to TRBJ2-3; 8 bases align to TRBD2. CDR3 protein: CASSLGTSVYTQYF. The CDR3 DNA reads TGTGCCAGCAGCCTCGGGACTAGTGTATATACGCAGTATTTT.